A single sample is the source of the 2 T cell receptor beta chains below, sequenced in a study of blood T cells in healthy people across ages. For the second PCR, which ran for roughly 7 to 11 cycles, a sample-barcoded 5' primer and a J-beta primer mix were used. TCRdb reprocessed the 5' RACE reads via MiXCR and lists one record per CDR3 protein. This table has about 760,000 distinct CDR3 sequences, more than 55% appearing once. Sequencing was performed on blood. The receptor set was obtained from a man aged 40-50 years in good health.

This clonotype was seen more than once but under ten times. The chain recombines TRBV20-1 with TRBJ1-6; 8 nucleotides align to TRBD1. The V and J ends lost 5 bases and 7 bases, in that order; junction bases with no gene match: 7. This CDR3 has 14 amino acids. Germline CDR1 is DFQATT and CDR2 is SNEGSKA (reference sequence). The chain's CDR3 is CSASGQGKNSPLHF. CDR3 bases: TGCAGTGCTTCCGGACAGGGCAAAAATTCACCCCTCCACTTT.

The chain links TRBV29-1 to TRBJ2-5; D might be TRBD2 (6 bases). Germline V lookup: CDR1 SQVTM, CDR2 ANQGSEA. The CDR3 is made up of 12 amino acids. Trimming pared 7 bases from V and 4 bases from J, leaving 13 bases between. CDR3 sequence (DNA): TGCAGCGCGGCACAAGCGGGAGAGACCCAGTACTTC. It is translated as CSAAQAGETQYF. Full variable domain (missing parts from reference TRBV29-1 and TRBJ2-5): SAVISQKPSRDICQRGTSLTIQCQVDSQVTMMFWYRQQPGQSLTLIATANQGSEATYESGFVIDKFPISRPNLTFSTLTVSNMSPEDSSIYLCSAAQAGETQYFGPGTRLLVL.